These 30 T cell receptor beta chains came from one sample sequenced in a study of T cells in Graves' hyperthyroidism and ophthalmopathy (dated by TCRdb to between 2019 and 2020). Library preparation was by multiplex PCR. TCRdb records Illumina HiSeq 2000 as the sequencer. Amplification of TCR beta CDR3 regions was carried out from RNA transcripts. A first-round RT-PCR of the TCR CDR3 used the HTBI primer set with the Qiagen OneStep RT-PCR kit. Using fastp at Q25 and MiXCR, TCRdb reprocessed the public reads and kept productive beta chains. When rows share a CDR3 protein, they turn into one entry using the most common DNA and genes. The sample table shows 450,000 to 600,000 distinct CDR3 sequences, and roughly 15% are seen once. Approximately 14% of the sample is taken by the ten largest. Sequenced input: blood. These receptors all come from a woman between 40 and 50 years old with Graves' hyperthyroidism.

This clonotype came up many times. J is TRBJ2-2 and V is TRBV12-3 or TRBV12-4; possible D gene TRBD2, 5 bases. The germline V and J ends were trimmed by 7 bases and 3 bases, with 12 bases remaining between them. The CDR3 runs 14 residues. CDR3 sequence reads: CASTEDSYTGELFF. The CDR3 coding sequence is TGTGCCAGCACCGAGGACTCCTACACCGGGGAGCTGTTTTTT.

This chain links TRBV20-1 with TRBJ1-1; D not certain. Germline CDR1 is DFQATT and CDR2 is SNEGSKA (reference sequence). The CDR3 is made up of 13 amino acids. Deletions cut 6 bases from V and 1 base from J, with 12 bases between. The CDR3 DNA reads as TGCAGTGCCCGGACCCATAGGAACACTGAAGCTTTCTTT. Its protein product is CSARTHRNTEAFF.

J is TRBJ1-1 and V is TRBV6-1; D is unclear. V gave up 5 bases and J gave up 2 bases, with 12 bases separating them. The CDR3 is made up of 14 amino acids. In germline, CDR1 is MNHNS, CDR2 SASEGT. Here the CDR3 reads CASSLGPTNTEAFF. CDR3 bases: TGTGCCAGCAGTCTCGGCCCAACTAACACTGAAGCTTTCTTT.

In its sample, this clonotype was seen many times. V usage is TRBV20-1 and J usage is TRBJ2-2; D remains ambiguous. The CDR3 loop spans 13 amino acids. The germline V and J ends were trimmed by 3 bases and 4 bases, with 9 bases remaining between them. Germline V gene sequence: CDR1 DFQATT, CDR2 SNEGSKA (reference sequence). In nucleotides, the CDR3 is TGCAGTGCTAGTAGACCTCTCACCGGGGAGCTGTTTTTT. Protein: CSASRPLTGELFF.

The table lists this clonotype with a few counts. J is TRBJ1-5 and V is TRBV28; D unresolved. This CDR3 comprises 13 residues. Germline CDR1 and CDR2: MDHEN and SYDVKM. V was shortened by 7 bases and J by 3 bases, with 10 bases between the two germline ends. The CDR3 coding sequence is TGTGCCAGCATTCAACACGTCAATCAGCCCCAGCATTTT. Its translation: CASIQHVNQPQHF.

In DNA form, the CDR3 reads TGCAGTGCTAGCCGGGCTAGCGGGAGGGGGGCCAAAAACATTCAGTACTTC. Translating it yields CSASRASGRGAKNIQYF. V is TRBV20-1 and J is TRBJ2-4, with 12 nucleotides matching TRBD2. The germline V gene encodes CDR1 DFQATT and CDR2 SNEGSKA (reference sequence). Trimming removed 3 bases from V and 1 base from J; junction bases left unmatched: 7. CDR3 length equals 17 residues.

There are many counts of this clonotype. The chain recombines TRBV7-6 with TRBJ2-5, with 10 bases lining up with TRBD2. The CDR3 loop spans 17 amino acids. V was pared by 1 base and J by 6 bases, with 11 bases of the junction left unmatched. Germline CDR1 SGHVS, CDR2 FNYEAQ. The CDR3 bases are TGTGCCAGCAGCTTAGACGTGGCGTCTAGCGGGAGTCAGACCCAGTACTTC. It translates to CASSLDVASSGSQTQYF.

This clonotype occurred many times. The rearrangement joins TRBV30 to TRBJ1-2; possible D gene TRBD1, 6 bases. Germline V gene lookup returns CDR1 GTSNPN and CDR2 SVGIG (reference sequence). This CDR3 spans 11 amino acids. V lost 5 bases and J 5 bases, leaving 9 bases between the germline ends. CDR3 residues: CAWGGGYGYTF. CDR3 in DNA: TGTGCCTGGGGAGGGGGATATGGCTACACCTTC.

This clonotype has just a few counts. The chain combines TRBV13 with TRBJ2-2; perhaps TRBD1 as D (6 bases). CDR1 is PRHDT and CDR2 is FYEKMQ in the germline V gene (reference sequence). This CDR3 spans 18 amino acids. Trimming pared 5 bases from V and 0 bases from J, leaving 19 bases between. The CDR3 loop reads CASSGRDTTFPNTGELFF. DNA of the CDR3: TGTGCCAGCAGCGGACGGGACACCACATTTCCGAACACCGGGGAGCTGTTTTTT.

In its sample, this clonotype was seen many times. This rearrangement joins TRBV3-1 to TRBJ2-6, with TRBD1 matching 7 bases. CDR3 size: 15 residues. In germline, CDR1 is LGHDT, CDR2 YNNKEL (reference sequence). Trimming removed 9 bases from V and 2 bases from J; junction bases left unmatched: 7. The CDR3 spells CARRQGGPGANVLTF. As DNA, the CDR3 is TGTGCCAGAAGACAGGGTGGCCCTGGGGCCAACGTCCTGACTTTC.

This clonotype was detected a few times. CDR3 in amino acids: CASSPPAHDEQYF. As DNA, the CDR3 is TGTGCCAGCTCACCACCCGCGCATGACGAGCAGTACTTC. The rearrangement links TRBV18 to TRBJ2-7; no definite D call. The CDR3 spans 13 residues. Germline V gives CDR1 KGHSH, CDR2 LQKENI. V was cut by 0 bases and J by 5 bases, with 8 bases left in between.

CDR3 nucleotide sequence: TGTGCCAGCAGTCCTCAGGGGGCGCGGGGCTACACCTTC. The encoded protein is CASSPQGARGYTF. The chain carries TRBV6-1 and TRBJ1-2, with 8 bases fitting TRBD1. The CDR3 has 13 amino acids. Germline CDR1 reads MNHNS; CDR2 reads SASEGT. V dropped 5 bases and J dropped 8; count of bases not matched to a gene: 7.

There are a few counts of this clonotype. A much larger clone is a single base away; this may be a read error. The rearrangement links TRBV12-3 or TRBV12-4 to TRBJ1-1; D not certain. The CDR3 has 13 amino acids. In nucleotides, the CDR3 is TGTGCCAGCAACCCTACTTACGGCACTGAAGCTTCCTTT. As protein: CASNPTYGTEASF.

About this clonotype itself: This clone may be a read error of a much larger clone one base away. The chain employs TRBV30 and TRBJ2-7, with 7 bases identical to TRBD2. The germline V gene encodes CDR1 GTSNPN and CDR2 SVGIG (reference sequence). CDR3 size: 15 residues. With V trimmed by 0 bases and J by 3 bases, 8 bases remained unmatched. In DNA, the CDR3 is TGTGCCTGGAGTGTAGGGCGGGGGTCTTTCTACGAGCAGTACTTC. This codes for CAWSVGRGSFYEQYF.

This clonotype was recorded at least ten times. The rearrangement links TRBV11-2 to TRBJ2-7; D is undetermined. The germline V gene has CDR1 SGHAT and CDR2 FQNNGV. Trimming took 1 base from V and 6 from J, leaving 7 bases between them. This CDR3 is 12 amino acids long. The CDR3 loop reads CASSLGTFEQYF. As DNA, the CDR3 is TGTGCCAGCAGCTTAGGCACATTCGAGCAGTACTTC.

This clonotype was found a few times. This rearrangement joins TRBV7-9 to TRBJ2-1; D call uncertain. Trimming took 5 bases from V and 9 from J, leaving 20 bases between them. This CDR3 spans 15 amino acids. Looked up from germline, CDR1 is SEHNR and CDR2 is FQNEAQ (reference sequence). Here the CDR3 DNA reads TGTGCCAGCAGCCCCCCGGGTTCCGAGGCGAGTGAGCAGTTCTTC. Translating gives CASSPPGSEASEQFF.

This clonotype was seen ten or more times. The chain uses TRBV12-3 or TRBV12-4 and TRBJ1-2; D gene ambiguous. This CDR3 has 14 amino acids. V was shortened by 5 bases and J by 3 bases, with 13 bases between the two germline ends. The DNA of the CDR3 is TGTGCCAGCAGTCCGGACCCGAAGGACTATGGCTACACCTTC. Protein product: CASSPDPKDYGYTF.

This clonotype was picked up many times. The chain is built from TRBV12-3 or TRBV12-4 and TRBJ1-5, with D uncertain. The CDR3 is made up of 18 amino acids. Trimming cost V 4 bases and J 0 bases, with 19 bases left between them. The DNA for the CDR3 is TGTGCCAGCAGTTGGCAGAACCAGGCTGACTATAGCAATCAGCCCCAGCATTTT. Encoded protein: CASSWQNQADYSNQPQHF.

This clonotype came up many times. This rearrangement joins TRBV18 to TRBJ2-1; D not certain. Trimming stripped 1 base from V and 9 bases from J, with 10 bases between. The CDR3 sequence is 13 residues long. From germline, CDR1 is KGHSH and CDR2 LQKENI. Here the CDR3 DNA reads TGTGCCAGCTCACCACAGGCAAAGGCTGAGCAGTTCTTC. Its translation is CASSPQAKAEQFF. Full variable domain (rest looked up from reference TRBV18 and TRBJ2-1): NAGVMQNPRHLVRRRGQEARLRCSPMKGHSHVYWYRQLPEEGLKFMVYLQKENIIDESGMPKERFSAEFPKEGPSILRIQQVVRGDSAAYFCASSPQAKAEQFFGPGTRLTVL.

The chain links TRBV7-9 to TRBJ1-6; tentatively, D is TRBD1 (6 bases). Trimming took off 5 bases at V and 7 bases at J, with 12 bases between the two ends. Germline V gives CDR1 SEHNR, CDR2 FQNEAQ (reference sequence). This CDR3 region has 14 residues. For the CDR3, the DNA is TGTGCCAGCAGCATGGGGGACAACAATTCACCCCTCCACTTT. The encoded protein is CASSMGDNNSPLHF. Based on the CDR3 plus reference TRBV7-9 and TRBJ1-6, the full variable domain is DTGVSQNPRHKITKRGQNVTFRCDPISEHNRLYWYRQTLGQGPEFLTYFQNEAQLEKSRLLSDRFSAERPKGSFSTLEIQRTEQGDSAMYLCASSMGDNNSPLHFGNGTRLTVT.

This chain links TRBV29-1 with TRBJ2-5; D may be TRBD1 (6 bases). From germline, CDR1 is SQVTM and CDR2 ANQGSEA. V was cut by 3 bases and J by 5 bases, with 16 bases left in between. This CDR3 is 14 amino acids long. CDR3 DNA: TGCAGCGTTGATTTGGGGGCTACTGTGGAGACCCAGTACTTC. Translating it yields CSVDLGATVETQYF.

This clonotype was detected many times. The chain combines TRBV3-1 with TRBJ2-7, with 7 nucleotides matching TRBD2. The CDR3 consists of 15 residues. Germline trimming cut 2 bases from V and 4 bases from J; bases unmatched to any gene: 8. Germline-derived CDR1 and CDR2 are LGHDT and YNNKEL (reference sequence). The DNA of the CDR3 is TGTGCCAGCAGCCAACTCAGCGGGAAGCGGTACGAGCAGTACTTC. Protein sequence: CASSQLSGKRYEQYF.

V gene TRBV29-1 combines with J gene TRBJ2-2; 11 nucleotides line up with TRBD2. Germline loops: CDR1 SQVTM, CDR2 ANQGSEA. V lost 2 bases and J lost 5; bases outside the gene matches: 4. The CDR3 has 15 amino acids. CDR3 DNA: TGCAGCGTTGAACTAGCGGGAGGAAAGACCGGGGAGCTGTTTTTT. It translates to CSVELAGGKTGELFF.

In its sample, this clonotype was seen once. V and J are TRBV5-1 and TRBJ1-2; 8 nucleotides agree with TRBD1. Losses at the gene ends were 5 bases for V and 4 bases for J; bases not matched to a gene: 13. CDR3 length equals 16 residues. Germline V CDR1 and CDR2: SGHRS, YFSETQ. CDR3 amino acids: CASRPSGTGVLYGYTF. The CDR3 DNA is TGCGCCAGCAGACCCTCCGGGACAGGCGTTCTCTATGGCTACACCTTC.

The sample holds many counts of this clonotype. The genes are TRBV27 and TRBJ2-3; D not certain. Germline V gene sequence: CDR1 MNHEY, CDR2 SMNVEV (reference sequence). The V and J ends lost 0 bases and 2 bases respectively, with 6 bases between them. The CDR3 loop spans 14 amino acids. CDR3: CASSLSGPTDTQYF. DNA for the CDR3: TGTGCCAGCAGTTTATCGGGCCCCACAGATACGCAGTATTTT.

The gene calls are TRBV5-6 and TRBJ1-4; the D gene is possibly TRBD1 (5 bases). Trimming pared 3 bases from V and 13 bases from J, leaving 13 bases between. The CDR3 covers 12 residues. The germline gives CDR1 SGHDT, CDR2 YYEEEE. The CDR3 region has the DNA TGTGCCAGCAGCTCCCCGCAGGGAGCACTGTTTTTT. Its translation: CASSSPQGALFF.

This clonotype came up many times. The CDR3 reads CASSLAVQGLETQYF. CDR3 coding DNA: TGTGCCAGCAGCTTGGCCGTCCAGGGTCTAGAGACCCAGTACTTC. This chain links TRBV5-5 with TRBJ2-5; tentatively, D is TRBD1 (5 bases). Germline CDR1 reads SGHKS; CDR2 reads YYEKEE (reference sequence). The CDR3 is made up of 15 amino acids. V was pared by 0 bases and J by 4 bases, with 13 bases between.

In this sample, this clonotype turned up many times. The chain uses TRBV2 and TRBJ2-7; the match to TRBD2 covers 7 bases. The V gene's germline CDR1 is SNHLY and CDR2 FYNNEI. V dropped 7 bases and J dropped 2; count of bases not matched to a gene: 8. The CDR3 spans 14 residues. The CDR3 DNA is TGTGCCAGCACTTCGGGGGGATTACCCTACGAGCAGTACTTC. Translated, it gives CASTSGGLPYEQYF.

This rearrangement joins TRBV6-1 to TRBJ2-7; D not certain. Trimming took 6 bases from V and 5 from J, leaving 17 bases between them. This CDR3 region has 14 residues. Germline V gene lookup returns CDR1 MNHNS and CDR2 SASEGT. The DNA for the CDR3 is TGTGCCAGCAGAAAACGGAGTAGGTACAACGAGCAGTACTTC. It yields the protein CASRKRSRYNEQYF.

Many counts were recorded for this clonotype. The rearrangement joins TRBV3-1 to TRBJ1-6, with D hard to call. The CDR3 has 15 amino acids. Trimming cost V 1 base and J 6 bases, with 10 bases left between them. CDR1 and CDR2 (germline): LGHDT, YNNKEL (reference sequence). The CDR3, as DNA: TGTGCCAGCAGCCAAGCTTCGCAGGCTAATTCACCCCTCCACTTT. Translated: CASSQASQANSPLHF.